What follows is one T cell receptor (beta chain) and its context. V lost 5 bases and J 6 bases, leaving 23 bases between the germline ends. Germline CDR1 MNHEY, CDR2 SMNVEV (reference sequence). CDR3 length: 17 amino acids. This entry belongs to a study of blood T cell repertoires in COVID-19. Turning to the study itself: The United States, Italy and Spain were the sources of the acute and convalescent COVID-19 samples.

Authors' methods: Nucleated cell counts were estimated from reference gene primer amplification. Repertoires were generated with immunoSEQ multiplex PCR, while TCRdb's copy carries only in-frame clones and drops some. D and trimming were read from the DNA, whereas the V and J calls and clone size are those reported in that table. This sample yields approximately 89,000 clones, of which around 80% are seen a single time; roughly a quarter belongs to the top ten. The receptor was derived from a man between 65 and 79 years old with acute or convalescent COVID-19. The rearrangement links TRBV27 to TRBJ1-5, with D perhaps TRBD1 (5 bases). The source material was peripheral blood. The CDR3: CASSPRRVGAGLQPQHF. For the CDR3, the DNA is TGTGCCAGCAGTCCCAGGCGTGTCGGTGCGGGGCTTCAGCCCCAGCATTTT.